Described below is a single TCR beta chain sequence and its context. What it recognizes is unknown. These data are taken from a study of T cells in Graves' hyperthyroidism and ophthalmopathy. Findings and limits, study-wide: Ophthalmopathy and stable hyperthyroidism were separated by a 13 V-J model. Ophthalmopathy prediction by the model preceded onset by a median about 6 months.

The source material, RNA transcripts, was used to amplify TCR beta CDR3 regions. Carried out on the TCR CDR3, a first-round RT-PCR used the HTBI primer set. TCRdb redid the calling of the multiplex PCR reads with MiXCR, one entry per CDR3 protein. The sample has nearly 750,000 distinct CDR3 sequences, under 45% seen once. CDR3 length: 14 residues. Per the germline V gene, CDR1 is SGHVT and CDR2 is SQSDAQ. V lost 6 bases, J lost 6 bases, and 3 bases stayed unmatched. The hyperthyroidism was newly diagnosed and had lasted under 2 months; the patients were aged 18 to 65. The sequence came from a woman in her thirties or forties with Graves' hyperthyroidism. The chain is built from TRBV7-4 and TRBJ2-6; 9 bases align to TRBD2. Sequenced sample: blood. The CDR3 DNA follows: TGTGCCAGCAGTCCGGGACTAGCGGCCAACGTCCTGACTTTC. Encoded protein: CASSPGLAANVLTF.